Each of the 5 T cell receptor beta chains below was sequenced from the same sample in a study of cytomegalovirus exposure and HLA in healthy donors. The PCR made use of 60 Vbeta and 13 Jbeta primers. Sequenced by immunoSEQ multiplex PCR; TCRdb stores in-frame clones only, minus some. In the table there are 180,000 or so clones, approximately 86% of which are singletons. The sample taken for sequencing was PBMCs. The receptors stem from a woman in her twenties or thirties in good health and CMV-seronegative.

The chain links TRBV15 to TRBJ2-2, with unresolved D. Germline V CDR1 and CDR2: LNHNV, YYDKDF (reference sequence). Trimming removed 2 bases at V and 3 bases at J, with 7 bases between. The CDR3 is 14 residues long. CDR3 nucleotides: TGTGCCACCAGCAGATACGCAGACACCGGGGAGCTGTTTTTT. Translating it yields CATSRYADTGELFF.

CDR3: CASSPMGASYNEQFF. CDR3 nucleotide sequence: TGTGCCAGCAGCCCAATGGGCGCCTCCTACAATGAGCAGTTCTTC. V gene TRBV7-9 combines with J gene TRBJ2-1; D gene uncertain. The germline V gene encodes CDR1 SEHNR and CDR2 FQNEAQ (reference sequence). V was cut by 5 bases and J by 0 bases, with 11 bases left in between. The CDR3 length is 15 residues.

The chain recombines TRBV7-6 with TRBJ2-2, with D possibly matching TRBD2 (7 bases). The CDR3 length is 16 residues. CDR1 is SGHVS, CDR2 FNYEAQ, per germline. V lost 2 bases to trimming and J lost 2 bases, with 12 bases between them. CDR3 sequence reads: CASSLLGGLNTGELFF. The CDR3 DNA sequence: TGTGCCAGCAGCTTACTGGGGGGGCTTAACACCGGGGAGCTGTTTTTT.

The chain couples TRBV30 to TRBJ2-3, with 10 bases lining up with TRBD1. Germline V gene data show CDR1 as GTSNPN and CDR2 as SVGIG (reference sequence). The CDR3 length is 15 residues. Trimming took 2 bases from V and 6 from J; bases not matched to a gene: 8. The CDR3 sequence: CAWSSGTGAEDTQYF. The CDR3 coding sequence is TGTGCCTGGAGTTCCGGGACAGGGGCTGAGGATACGCAGTATTTT. The full variable domain, in which reference TRBV30 and TRBJ2-3 provide the parts outside the CDR3, is SQTIHQWPATLVQPVGSPLSLECTVEGTSNPNLYWYRQAAGRGLQLLFYSVGIGQISSEVPQNLSASRPQDRQFILSSKKLLLSDSGFYLCAWSSGTGAEDTQYFGPGTRLTVL.

V gene TRBV6-6 combines with J gene TRBJ2-1, with 8 nucleotides matching TRBD2. The germline CDR1 and CDR2 sequences are MNHNY and SVGAGI (reference sequence). The CDR3 is 15 amino acids. V lost 1 base and J lost 6; bases outside the gene matches: 5. The CDR3 region has the DNA TGTGCCAGCAGTTACTACGGGGGGGGAGCCAATGAGCAGTTCTTC. Its protein product is CASSYYGGGANEQFF.